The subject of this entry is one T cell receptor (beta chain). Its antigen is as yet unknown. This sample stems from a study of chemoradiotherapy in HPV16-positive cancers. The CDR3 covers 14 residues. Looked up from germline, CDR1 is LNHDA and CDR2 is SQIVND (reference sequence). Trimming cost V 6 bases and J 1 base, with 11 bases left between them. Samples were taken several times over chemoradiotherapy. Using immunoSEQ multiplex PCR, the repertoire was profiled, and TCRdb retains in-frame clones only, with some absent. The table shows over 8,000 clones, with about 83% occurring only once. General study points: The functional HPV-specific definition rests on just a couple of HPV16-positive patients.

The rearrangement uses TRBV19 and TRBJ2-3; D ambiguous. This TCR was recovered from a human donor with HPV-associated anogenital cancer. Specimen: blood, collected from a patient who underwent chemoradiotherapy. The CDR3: CASRGLLGTDTQYF. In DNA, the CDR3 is TGTGCCAGTAGGGGCCTCTTGGGCACAGATACGCAGTATTTT.